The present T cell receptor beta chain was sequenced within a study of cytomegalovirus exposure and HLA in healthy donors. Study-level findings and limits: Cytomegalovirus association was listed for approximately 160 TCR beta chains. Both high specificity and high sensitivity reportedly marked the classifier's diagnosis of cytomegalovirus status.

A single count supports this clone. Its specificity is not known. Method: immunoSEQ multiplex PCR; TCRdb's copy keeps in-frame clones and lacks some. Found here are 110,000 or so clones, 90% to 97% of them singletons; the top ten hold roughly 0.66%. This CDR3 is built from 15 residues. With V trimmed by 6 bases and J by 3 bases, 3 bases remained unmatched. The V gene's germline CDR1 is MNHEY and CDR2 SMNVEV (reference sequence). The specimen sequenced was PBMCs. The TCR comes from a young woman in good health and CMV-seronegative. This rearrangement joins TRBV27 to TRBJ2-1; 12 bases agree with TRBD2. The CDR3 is CASSQTSGGYNEQFF. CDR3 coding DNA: TGTGCCAGCAGCCAGACTAGCGGGGGCTACAATGAGCAGTTCTTC.